This is a list of T cell receptor beta chains from one sample in a study of shared clonotypes between healthy human individuals. Here immunoSEQ multiplex PCR was the method, and the copy in TCRdb shows in-frame clones only, minus some. The sample carries about 2.3 million clones, under 95% recorded once. Sequencing was done on a sample of naive CD4+ T cells from PBMCs. These receptors came from a man aged 18 to 35 in good health. Some clones in this sample may be carry-over from other donors' samples. The CDR3 runs from the conserved cysteine through the conserved F or W. The order of the fields is CDR3 DNA, CDR3 protein, V gene, CDR3 length, D gene, J gene. The D gene is left open where the match is weak.

CDR3 DNA: TGTGCCTCCGGACCGGGAGTCGGGGAGACCCAGTACTTC
CDR3 protein: CASGPGVGETQYF
V gene: TRBV7-2
CDR3 length: 13
D gene: .
J gene: TRBJ2-5

CDR3 DNA: TGCGCCAGCACTAGAGACAGTTACAATGAGCAGTTCTTC
CDR3 protein: CASTRDSYNEQFF
V gene: TRBV5-1
CDR3 length: 13
D gene: .
J gene: TRBJ2-1

CDR3 DNA: TGCGCCAGCAGCTTGGATTCAGGCACCGGGGAGCTGTTTTTT
CDR3 protein: CASSLDSGTGELFF
V gene: TRBV5-1
CDR3 length: 14
D gene: .
J gene: TRBJ2-2

CDR3 DNA: TGTGCCAGCAGACATGTGACTTACTCGAGCTCCTACGAGCAGTACTTC
CDR3 protein: CASRHVTYSSSYEQYF
V gene: TRBV28
CDR3 length: 16
D gene: .
J gene: TRBJ2-7

CDR3 DNA: TGTGCCAGTAGTATAGATCTGCGGGCTTTCACAGATACGCAGTATTTT
CDR3 protein: CASSIDLRAFTDTQYF
V gene: TRBV19
CDR3 length: 16
D gene: .
J gene: TRBJ2-3

CDR3 DNA: TGTGCCTGGAGCCTACAGGGTAACTATGGCTACACCTTC
CDR3 protein: CAWSLQGNYGYTF
V gene: TRBV30
CDR3 length: 13
D gene: .
J gene: TRBJ1-2

CDR3 DNA: TGTGCCTGGAAGATCTACGGGAACTCCTACGAGCAGTACTTC
CDR3 protein: CAWKIYGNSYEQYF
V gene: TRBV30
CDR3 length: 14
D gene: .
J gene: TRBJ2-7

CDR3 DNA: TGTGCCAGCAGAGACAATCTAGCGGACAATGAGCAGTTCTTC
CDR3 protein: CASRDNLADNEQFF
V gene: TRBV2
CDR3 length: 14
D gene: TRBD2
J gene: TRBJ2-1

CDR3 DNA: TGTGCCAGCAGCTCCGGGACAGTAAGCACAGATACGCAGTATTTT
CDR3 protein: CASSSGTVSTDTQYF
V gene: TRBV7-2
CDR3 length: 15
D gene: TRBD1
J gene: TRBJ2-3

CDR3 DNA: TGTGCCAGCAGCGTCGGGGACTTCACAGATACGCAGTATTTT
CDR3 protein: CASSVGDFTDTQYF
V gene: TRBV9
CDR3 length: 14
D gene: .
J gene: TRBJ2-3

CDR3 DNA: TGTGCCAGCAGCTTGGGACCGTCGACAGATACGCAGTATTTT
CDR3 protein: CASSLGPSTDTQYF
V gene: TRBV7-9
CDR3 length: 14
D gene: .
J gene: TRBJ2-3

CDR3 DNA: TGTGCCAGCAGTCCCGCCAGGGAGCAAACCGGTACCCAGCATTTT
CDR3 protein: CASSPAREQTGTQHF
V gene: TRBV2
CDR3 length: 15
D gene: .
J gene: TRBJ1-5

CDR3 DNA: TGTGCCAGCAGATCGGACAGGCGGAACACCGGGGAGCTGTTTTTT
CDR3 protein: CASRSDRRNTGELFF
V gene: TRBV27
CDR3 length: 15
D gene: TRBD1
J gene: TRBJ2-2

CDR3 DNA: TGTGCCAGCAGCCCAAGGATGGGGGTTCGAGGCTCTGGAAACACCATATATTTT
CDR3 protein: CASSPRMGVRGSGNTIYF
V gene: TRBV28
CDR3 length: 18
D gene: .
J gene: TRBJ1-3

CDR3 DNA: TGTGCCAGCAGCTTAGGCGCGGTTAACACCATATATTTT
CDR3 protein: CASSLGAVNTIYF
V gene: TRBV5-8
CDR3 length: 13
D gene: .
J gene: TRBJ1-3

CDR3 DNA: TGTGCCAGCTCACCAATCGGGACACAAAATGAAAAACTGTTTTTT
CDR3 protein: CASSPIGTQNEKLFF
V gene: TRBV18
CDR3 length: 15
D gene: .
J gene: TRBJ1-4

CDR3 DNA: TGTGCCAGCAGCTTAGCTCAGGGTCCAGAGACCCAGTACTTC
CDR3 protein: CASSLAQGPETQYF
V gene: TRBV7-9
CDR3 length: 14
D gene: .
J gene: TRBJ2-5

CDR3 DNA: TGCGCCAGCACCACAGGATTGAACACCGGGGAGCTGTTTTTT
CDR3 protein: CASTTGLNTGELFF
V gene: TRBV5-1
CDR3 length: 14
D gene: .
J gene: TRBJ2-2

CDR3 DNA: TGTGCCAGCTCACCCTATGTCCAGCGGGAGCAGTTCTTC
CDR3 protein: CASSPYVQREQFF
V gene: TRBV18
CDR3 length: 13
D gene: .
J gene: TRBJ2-1

CDR3 DNA: TGTGCCAGCAGTTTATTCAGGGGAACCTACGAGCAGTACTTC
CDR3 protein: CASSLFRGTYEQYF
V gene: TRBV28
CDR3 length: 14
D gene: .
J gene: TRBJ2-7